This T cell receptor (beta chain) was retrieved from a study of blood T cell repertoires in COVID-19. Study background: From the United States, Italy and Spain came samples of acute and convalescent COVID-19. PBMCs, B-cell-depleted T cells, or T cells were the source of the cDNA or gDNA that made up the material.

CDR1 and CDR2 (germline): MNHEY, SVGAGI. J lost 7 bases, V lost 2 bases, and 10 bases had no gene match. The CDR3 loop spans 15 amino acids. Source study methods: Counts of nucleated cells, estimated from reference gene primer amplification, were obtained. The data were produced by immunoSEQ multiplex PCR, yet TCRdb's version contains in-frame clones alone and is incomplete. Clonal size and the V and J genes are those of that table, whereas D and trimming came from the DNA. The data hold more than 50,000 clones, with 89% observed a single time. Sequencing used peripheral blood. The clonotype comes from a man aged 55 to 70 with active COVID-19. The chain couples TRBV6-5 to TRBJ2-7; 8 positions agree with TRBD1. The CDR3 region has the DNA TGTGCCAGCAGTTACCACAGGGGGTCATTAGGTGAGCAGTACTTC. Protein sequence: CASSYHRGSLGEQYF.